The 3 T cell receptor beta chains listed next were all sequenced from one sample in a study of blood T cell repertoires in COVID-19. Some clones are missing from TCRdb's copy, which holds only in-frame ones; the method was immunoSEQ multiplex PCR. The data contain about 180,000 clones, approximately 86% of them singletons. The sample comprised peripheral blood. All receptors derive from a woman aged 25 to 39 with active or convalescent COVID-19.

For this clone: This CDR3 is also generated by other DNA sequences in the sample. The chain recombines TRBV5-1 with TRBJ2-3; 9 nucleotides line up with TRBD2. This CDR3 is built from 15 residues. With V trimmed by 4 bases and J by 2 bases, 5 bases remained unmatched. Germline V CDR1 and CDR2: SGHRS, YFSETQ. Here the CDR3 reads CASSRTSGSTDTQYF. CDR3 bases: TGCGCCAGCAGCAGAACTAGCGGGTCCACAGATACGCAGTATTTT.

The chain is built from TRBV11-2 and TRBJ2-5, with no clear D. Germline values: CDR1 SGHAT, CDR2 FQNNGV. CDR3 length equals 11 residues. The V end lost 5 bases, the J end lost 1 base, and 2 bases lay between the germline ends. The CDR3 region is CASSLQETQYF. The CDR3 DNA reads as TGTGCCAGCAGCCTCCAAGAGACCCAGTACTTC.

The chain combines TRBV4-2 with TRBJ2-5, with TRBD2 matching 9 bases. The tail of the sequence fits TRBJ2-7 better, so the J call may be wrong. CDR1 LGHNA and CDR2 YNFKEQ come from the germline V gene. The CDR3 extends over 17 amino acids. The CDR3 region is CASSQDLLAGPVYEQYF. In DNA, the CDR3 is TGTGCCAGCAGCCAAGATCTCCTAGCGGGGCCCGTCTACGAGCAGTACTTC.